A single sample gave rise to the 11 T cell receptor beta chains below, sequenced in a study of blood T cell repertoires in COVID-19. This table comes from immunoSEQ multiplex PCR, and its TCRdb copy is limited to in-frame clones, with some not included. The sample contains under 250,000 clones, over 80% of which appear only once. Sequenced sample: peripheral blood. Source of these receptors: a woman between 70 and 85 years old with active or convalescent COVID-19.

V and J are TRBV4-2 and TRBJ2-7, with 10 bases lining up with TRBD1. The germline gives CDR1 LGHNA, CDR2 YNFKEQ. V shed 2 bases and J 3 bases; nucleotides not matched to a gene: 10. The CDR3 has 17 residues. The CDR3 DNA follows: TGTGCCAGCAGCCAACAACGGACAGGGGGAGCTATCTACGAGCAGTACTTC. Translated, it gives CASSQQRTGGAIYEQYF.

The chain has TRBV25-1 and TRBJ1-2; 10 nucleotides agree with TRBD1. Germline lookup yields CDR1 MGHDK and CDR2 SYGVNS. With 3 bases clipped from V and 3 bases from J, the junction kept 7 bases outside the gene matches. This CDR3 region has 16 residues. This chain's CDR3 is CASSDPSGTGDYGYTF. The CDR3 nucleotides read TGTGCCAGCAGTGACCCCAGTGGGACAGGGGACTATGGCTACACCTTC.

The chain uses TRBV2 and TRBJ2-1, with D perhaps matching TRBD1 (5 bases). There are 16 residues in the CDR3. The germline V gene has CDR1 SNHLY and CDR2 FYNNEI. Between the trimmed V and J ends, which lost 7 bases and 0 bases, there was a span of 16 bases. The CDR3 here is CASTRDRQGSYNEQFF. CDR3 coding DNA: TGTGCCAGCACCCGAGATAGGCAGGGCTCCTACAATGAGCAGTTCTTC.

The CDR3 DNA is TGTGCCATCAGTAATGGACAGGATAATGAAAAACTGTTTTTT. This translates into CAISNGQDNEKLFF. This sequence joins TRBV10-3 and TRBJ1-4; TRBD1 matches at 7 bases. Germline assignment: CDR1 ENHRY and CDR2 SYGVKD. This CDR3 region has 14 residues. Trimming cost V 5 bases and J 4 bases; bases outside gene matches: 4.

V and J are TRBV29-1 and TRBJ2-3, with D perhaps matching TRBD2 (5 bases). V lost 5 bases to trimming and J lost 3 bases, with 15 bases between them. The CDR3 spans 14 residues. Germline V CDR1 and CDR2: SQVTM, ANQGSEA. As DNA, the CDR3 is TGCAGCGTTAGTGTGGGAGTGGGAACAGATACGCAGTATTTT. As protein: CSVSVGVGTDTQYF.

Notes on this clone: One end of the junction varies from germline; a read error may be responsible. The J gene is TRBJ2-1, the V gene TRBV6-5, with D possibly being TRBD1 (6 bases). Germline loops: CDR1 MNHEY, CDR2 SVGAGI. The CDR3 consists of 12 residues. The CDR3 region is CASSYSKGDGLF. The DNA for the CDR3 is TGTGCCAGCAGTTACTCTAAGGGGGACGGGCTCTTC.

This clone appeared many times. The chain uses TRBV6-5 and TRBJ1-6, with D uncertain. There are 15 residues in the CDR3. V gave up 10 bases and J gave up 5 bases, with 18 bases separating them. Germline V gene lookup returns CDR1 MNHEY and CDR2 SVGAGI. Here the CDR3 DNA reads TGTGCCACCAAAGTGGGAGACGGAAATAATTCACCCCTCCACTTT. Its protein is CATKVGDGNNSPLHF.

J is TRBJ1-2 and V is TRBV28; D is ambiguous. CDR3 length: 14 residues. The V gene's germline CDR1 is MDHEN and CDR2 SYDVKM. V was shortened by 3 bases and J by 7 bases, with 15 bases between the two germline ends. The CDR3 sequence: CASSFVPGLGGYTF. For the CDR3, the DNA is TGTGCCAGCAGTTTTGTTCCGGGGTTGGGTGGCTACACCTTC.

This clone was recorded once. The chain carries TRBV3-1 (or the pseudogene TRBV3-2) and TRBJ1-1; D call uncertain. V was clipped by 1 base and J by 8 bases, with 14 bases between them. The CDR3 runs 14 residues. The germline V gene has CDR1 LGHDT and CDR2 YNNKEL (reference sequence). This CDR3 reads CASSQGDTRSEAFF. The CDR3 DNA is TGTGCCAGCAGCCAAGGAGATACCAGGTCCGAAGCTTTCTTT.

The rearrangement uses TRBV5-1 and TRBJ2-1; the match to TRBD2 covers 12 bases. Germline V CDR1 and CDR2: SGHRS, YFSETQ. V lost 4 bases to trimming and J lost 9 bases; unmatched junction nucleotides: 11. The CDR3 has 16 residues. CDR3 amino acids: CASSPATSGSPSEQFF. CDR3 bases: TGCGCCAGCAGCCCAGCGACTAGCGGGAGTCCTAGTGAGCAGTTCTTC.

The J gene is TRBJ1-5, the V gene TRBV28, with 8 bases fitting TRBD1. V shed 2 bases and J 4 bases; nucleotides not matched to a gene: 7. The CDR3 has 16 residues. Germline CDR1 is MDHEN and CDR2 is SYDVKM. Here the CDR3 reads CASSLRLGQVNQPQHF. The CDR3 nucleotides are TGTGCCAGCAGTTTAAGGTTGGGACAGGTAAATCAGCCCCAGCATTTT.